This T cell receptor (beta chain) is from a study of technical replicates of blood from several donors. Profiled with immunoSEQ multiplex PCR; TCRdb holds only in-frame clones, not every one. Found here are fewer than 100,000 clones, under 95% of them singletons; the top ten hold roughly 0.27%. Between the trimmed V and J ends, which lost 4 bases and 5 bases, there was a span of 11 bases. The CDR3 length is 14 residues. CDR1 and CDR2 (germline): LNHDA, SQIVND (reference sequence). The sample was T cells isolated from PBMCs. The chain joins TRBV19 to TRBJ1-4; D is possibly TRBD1 (6 bases). This clonotype originated in a human donor in good health. The CDR3 sequence is CASSKGDTNEKLFF. The DNA of the CDR3 is TGTGCCAGTAGTAAGGGGGATACGAATGAAAAACTGTTTTTT.